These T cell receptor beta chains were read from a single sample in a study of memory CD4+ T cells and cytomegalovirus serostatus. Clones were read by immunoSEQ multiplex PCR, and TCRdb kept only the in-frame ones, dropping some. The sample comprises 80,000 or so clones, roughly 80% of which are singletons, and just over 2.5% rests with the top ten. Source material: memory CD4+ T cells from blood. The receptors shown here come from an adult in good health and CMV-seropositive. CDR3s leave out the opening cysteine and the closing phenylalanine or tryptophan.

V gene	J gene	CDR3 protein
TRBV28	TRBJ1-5	ASSLGGSNQPQH
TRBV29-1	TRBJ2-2	SGREWPGELF
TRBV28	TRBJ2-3	ASSPSVGGDTQY
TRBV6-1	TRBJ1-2	ASSVGVNIYGYT
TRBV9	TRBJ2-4	ASSVDGSAQNIQY
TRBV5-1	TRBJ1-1	ASSLDRADTEAF
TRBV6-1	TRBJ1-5	ASSEVYRGSMQPQH
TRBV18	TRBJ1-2	ASSRKGTDGYT
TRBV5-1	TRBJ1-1	ASSEGSGTEAF
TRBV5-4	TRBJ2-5	ASSPMDRRQETQY
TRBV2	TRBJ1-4	ASSADGGEKLF
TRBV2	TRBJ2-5	ASSEGIRRGVIGKRETQY
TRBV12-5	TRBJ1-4	ASGLAVEEDREGFGCEKLF
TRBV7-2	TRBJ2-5	ASSFQAETQY
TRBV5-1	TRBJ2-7	ASSLVSRGAGTYEQY
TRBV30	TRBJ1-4	AWRVWQTNEKLF
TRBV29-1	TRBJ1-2	SVEFTGGAGGYT
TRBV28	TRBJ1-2	ASSGQDANYGYT
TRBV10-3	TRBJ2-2	AGKGQDTGELF
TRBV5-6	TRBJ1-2	ASSPGTRWSPFGYT
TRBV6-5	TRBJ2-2	ASAPPTGELF
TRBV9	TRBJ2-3	ASSVAGHTDTQY
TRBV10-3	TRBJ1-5	AISGDRSSNQPQH
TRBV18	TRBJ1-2	ASSREQGAKKDT
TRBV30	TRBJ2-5	AWRSSGGTQY
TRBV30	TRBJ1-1	AWGGSGSWAEAF
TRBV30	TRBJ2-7	AWNLGSYEQY
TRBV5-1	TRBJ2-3	ASSLVPISTDTQY
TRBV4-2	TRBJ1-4	ASSQAGGTEKLF
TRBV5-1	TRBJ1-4	ASSLAKSANEKLF
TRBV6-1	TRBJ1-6	ASSGRSLNSPLH
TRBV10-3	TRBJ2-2	AISQGDKLF
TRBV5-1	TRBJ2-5	ASSLVGVEETQY
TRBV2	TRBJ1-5	ASSQIPANQPQH
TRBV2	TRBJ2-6	ASSGGHAGANVLT
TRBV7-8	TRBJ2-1	ASSLRGLAGGNSYNEQF
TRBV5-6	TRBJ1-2	ASSLVQSYGYT
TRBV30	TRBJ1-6	AWAGTDLRALH
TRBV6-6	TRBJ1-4	ASSLRDRENEKLF
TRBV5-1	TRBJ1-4	ASSSSATNEKLF
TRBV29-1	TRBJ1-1	SGGDTEAF
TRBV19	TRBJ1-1	ASSTPGRGAWNTEAF
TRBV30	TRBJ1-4	AWRRWGATNEKLF
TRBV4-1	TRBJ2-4	ASSQRLLLENIQY
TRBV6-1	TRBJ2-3	ASSRLVDTQY
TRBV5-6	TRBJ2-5	ASSLARGVGAGETQY
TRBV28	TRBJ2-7	ASRTSGAYEQY
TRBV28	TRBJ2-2	ASKEAGEFSGELF
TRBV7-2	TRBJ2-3	ASTSAVGLALFTDTQY
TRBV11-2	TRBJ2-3	ASSLEPSTDTQY
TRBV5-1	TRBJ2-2	ASTETGGLLGELF
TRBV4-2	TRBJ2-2	ASSLGQRADTGELF
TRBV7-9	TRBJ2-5	ASSYWDRGETQY
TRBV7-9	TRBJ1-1	ASSLQGYTEAF
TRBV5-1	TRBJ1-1	ASTFGEMNTEAF
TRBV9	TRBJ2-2	ASSVDSARASLRTGELF
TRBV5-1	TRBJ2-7	ASSFAGLTYEQY